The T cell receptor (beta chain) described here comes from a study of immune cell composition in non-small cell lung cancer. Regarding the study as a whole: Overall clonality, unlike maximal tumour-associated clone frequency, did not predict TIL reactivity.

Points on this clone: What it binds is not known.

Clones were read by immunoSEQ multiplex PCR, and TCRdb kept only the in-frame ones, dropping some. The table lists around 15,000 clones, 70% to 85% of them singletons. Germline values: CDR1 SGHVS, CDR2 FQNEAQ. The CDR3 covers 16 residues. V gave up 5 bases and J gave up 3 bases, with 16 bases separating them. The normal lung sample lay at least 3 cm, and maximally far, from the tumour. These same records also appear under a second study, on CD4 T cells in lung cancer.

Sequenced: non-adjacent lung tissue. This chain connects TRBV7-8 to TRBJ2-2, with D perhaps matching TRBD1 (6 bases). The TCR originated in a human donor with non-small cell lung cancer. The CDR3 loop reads CASSPLQGQDTGELFF. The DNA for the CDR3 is TGTGCCAGCAGCCCATTACAGGGCCAGGACACCGGGGAGCTGTTTTTT.